The next 30 T cell receptor beta chains were all read from a single sample in a study of blood T cell repertoires in COVID-19. Sequencing was performed with immunoSEQ multiplex PCR; in TCRdb, only in-frame clones are kept and a portion is missing. The sample yields about 200,000 clones, approximately 83% seen once. The sample taken for sequencing was PBMCs or T cells enriched from blood (not recorded which). The receptors were sampled from a man aged 40-49 years who had recovered from COVID-19.

The J gene is TRBJ2-5, the V gene TRBV4-2; 7 bases align to TRBD2. Germline CDR1 LGHNA, CDR2 YNFKEQ. This CDR3 is 15 amino acids long. Losses at the gene ends were 4 bases for V and 2 bases for J; bases not matched to a gene: 7. The DNA of the CDR3 is TGTGCCAGCAGCCGGGGGGGGAACAGGCAAGAGACCCAGTACTTC. It specifies CASSRGGNRQETQYF.

The chain combines TRBV5-4 with TRBJ1-2; TRBD1 matches at 8 bases. The germline V gene has CDR1 SGHNT and CDR2 YYREEE (reference sequence). Losses at the gene ends were 0 bases for V and 7 bases for J; bases not matched to a gene: 8. CDR3 length: 15 residues. The CDR3 nucleotides are TGTGCCAGCAGCTTGGCCCGACAGGGGTTTGGTGGCTACACCTTC. Translated: CASSLARQGFGGYTF.

This sequence joins TRBV11-2 and TRBJ2-2; D gene unclear. The CDR3 sequence is 15 residues long. Germline values: CDR1 SGHAT, CDR2 FQNNGV. V lost 2 bases to trimming and J lost 0 bases, with 7 bases between them. DNA for the CDR3: TGTGCCAGCAGCTTATTGGCACCGAACACCGGGGAGCTGTTTTTT. Translated, it gives CASSLLAPNTGELFF.

As regards this clone: The sample carries other DNA sequences with the same CDR3. The chain is built from TRBV12-3 or TRBV12-4 and TRBJ1-1; TRBD1 aligns across 7 bases. This CDR3 is built from 13 residues. V was clipped by 4 bases and J by 5 bases; unmatched bases: 4. This CDR3 is CASSSTGRTEAFF. For the CDR3, the DNA is TGTGCCAGCAGTTCGACAGGGAGGACTGAAGCTTTCTTT.

The chain couples TRBV2 to TRBJ1-2, with D possibly TRBD1 on 5 matching bases. This CDR3 comprises 17 residues. CDR1 SNHLY and CDR2 FYNNEI come from the germline V gene. The V end was cut by 1 base, the J end by 1 base, with 16 bases between. The CDR3 DNA reads TGTGCCAGCAGTGAAGGGAAGGGGAAACTGGGTAACTATGGCTACACCTTC. Translation: CASSEGKGKLGNYGYTF.

This chain links TRBV5-4 with TRBJ1-1, with unresolved D. The V end was cut by 5 bases, the J end by 2 bases, with 16 bases between. This CDR3 spans 15 amino acids. CDR1 is SGHNT and CDR2 is YYREEE in the germline V gene (reference sequence). CDR3: CASRRAQGRNTEAFF. The CDR3 DNA reads TGTGCCAGCAGACGAGCCCAAGGGAGAAACACTGAAGCTTTCTTT.

The chain employs TRBV29-1 and TRBJ2-1, with 12 bases fitting TRBD1. Germline assignment: CDR1 SQVTM and CDR2 ANQGSEA. CDR3 length equals 15 residues. The V and J ends lost 8 bases and 7 bases, in that order; junction bases with no gene match: 12. The CDR3 loop is CSIAGTGGNGNEQFF. CDR3 coding DNA: TGCAGCATTGCCGGGACAGGGGGCAATGGTAATGAGCAGTTCTTC.

The rearrangement joins TRBV6-1 to TRBJ2-5; D gene uncertain. The CDR3 is 16 residues long. The germline V gene has CDR1 MNHNS and CDR2 SASEGT. Trimming took 1 base from V and 3 from J, leaving 15 bases between them. CDR3 in DNA: TGTGCCAGCAGTGAAGTCGTGTACGCGCGAGAAGAGACCCAGTACTTC. Translation gives CASSEVVYAREETQYF.

This rearrangement joins TRBV5-4 to TRBJ1-1, with D possibly matching TRBD1 (5 bases). The CDR3 totals 14 residues. CDR1 and CDR2 (germline): SGHNT, YYREEE (reference sequence). V gave up 10 bases and J gave up 0 bases, with 16 bases separating them. In DNA, the CDR3 is TGTGCCTATCATACAGGCGTTTTGAACACTGAAGCTTTCTTT. Its protein product is CAYHTGVLNTEAFF. The full variable domain, in which reference TRBV5-4 and TRBJ1-1 provide the parts outside the CDR3, is ETGVTQSPTHLIKTRGQQVTLRCSSQSGHNTVSWYQQALGQGPQFIFQYYREEENGRGNFPPRFSGLQFPNYSSELNVNALELDDSALYLCAYHTGVLNTEAFFGQGTRLTVV.

DNA of the CDR3: TGCGCCAGCTCAGGGATGGCTAATGAAAAACTGTTTTTT. Translation: CASSGMANEKLFF. This chain links TRBV5-1 with TRBJ1-4; D is possibly TRBD1 (5 bases). Germline CDR1 is SGHRS and CDR2 is YFSETQ. This CDR3 is 13 amino acids long. Trimming took 7 bases from V and 3 from J, leaving 10 bases between them.

The chain has TRBV24-1 and TRBJ2-3, with TRBD1 identical over 8 bases. Germline CDR1 is KGHDR and CDR2 is SFDVKD. V lost 0 bases, J lost 1 base, and 2 bases stayed unmatched. CDR3 length equals 16 residues. The chain's CDR3 is CATSDLDRGGTDTQYF. Here the CDR3 DNA reads TGTGCCACCAGTGATTTGGACAGGGGTGGCACAGATACGCAGTATTTT.

This sequence joins TRBV30 and TRBJ1-1; D is undetermined. Deletions cut 2 bases from V and 1 base from J, with 11 bases between. In germline, CDR1 is GTSNPN, CDR2 SVGIG (reference sequence). The CDR3 extends over 14 amino acids. CDR3: CAWSSRHRNTEAFF. The CDR3 DNA is TGTGCCTGGAGTTCGCGCCACAGGAACACTGAAGCTTTCTTT. Together with reference TRBV30 and TRBJ1-1, the CDR3 gives the full variable domain: SQTIHQWPATLVQPVGSPLSLECTVEGTSNPNLYWYRQAAGRGLQLLFYSVGIGQISSEVPQNLSASRPQDRQFILSSKKLLLSDSGFYLCAWSSRHRNTEAFFGQGTRLTVV.

The chain is built from TRBV30 and TRBJ1-4, with TRBD1 matching over 9 bases. CDR1 and CDR2 (germline): GTSNPN, SVGIG (reference sequence). This CDR3 region has 14 residues. J gave up 7 bases and V 1 base, and 4 bases lay outside the gene matches. The CDR3 sequence: CAWSEDRGAEKLFF. For the CDR3, the DNA is TGTGCCTGGAGTGAAGACAGGGGGGCTGAAAAACTGTTTTTT.

This clone showed up just a few times. Mismatch with germline at one junction end may stem from a read error. The V gene is TRBV5-1, the J gene TRBJ1-5; 7 bases match TRBD1. Germline loops: CDR1 SGHRS, CDR2 YFSETQ. The CDR3 loop spans 13 amino acids. The CDR3 is CASSLEQGTDKYF. Written as DNA, the CDR3 is TGCGCCAGCAGCTTGGAACAGGGGACGGACAAGTATTTT.

Regarding this clone: Other DNA sequences in the sample encode the same CDR3. The rearrangement joins TRBV20-1 to TRBJ1-2; D might be TRBD1 (5 bases). This CDR3 region has 12 residues. Germline CDR1 reads DFQATT; CDR2 reads SNEGSKA (reference sequence). The V and J ends lost 3 bases and 4 bases respectively, with 9 bases between them. The CDR3, as DNA: TGCAGTGCTAGTACAGGTCCCTATGGCTACACCTTC. Encoded protein: CSASTGPYGYTF.

J is TRBJ1-4 and V is TRBV4-1, with 11 bases identical to TRBD1. With 2 bases clipped from V and 8 bases from J, the junction kept 7 bases outside the gene matches. This CDR3 has 16 residues. Germline V gene lookup returns CDR1 MGHRA and CDR2 YSYEKL. CDR3 nucleotide sequence: TGCGCCAGCAGCCAAACTGGGACAGGGGGGGGAGAAAAACTGTTTTTT. Its protein product is CASSQTGTGGGEKLFF.

V and J are TRBV5-1 and TRBJ1-2; D possibly corresponds to TRBD1 (5 bases). In germline, CDR1 is SGHRS, CDR2 YFSETQ. The CDR3 runs to 15 residues. V was cut by 2 bases and J by 6 bases, with 17 bases left in between. The CDR3 region has the DNA TGCGCCAGCAGCTTAGGATCCCGGACAAATGATGGCTACACCTTC. This translates into CASSLGSRTNDGYTF.

The rearrangement links TRBV28 to TRBJ2-7, with TRBD1 identical over 7 bases. Germline values: CDR1 MDHEN, CDR2 SYDVKM. With V trimmed by 8 bases and J by 3 bases, 13 bases remained unmatched. The length of the CDR3 is 15 residues. DNA for the CDR3: TGTGCCAGCCGGGTCCCGGGACAGTTAGGCTACGAGCAGTACTTC. Encoded protein: CASRVPGQLGYEQYF.

Only one count was recorded for this clone. This chain uses TRBV19 with TRBJ1-1; the D is unclear. Per germline, CDR1 LNHDA and CDR2 SQIVND (reference sequence). Trimming cost V 1 base and J 8 bases, with 11 bases left between them. The CDR3 length is 13 residues. The CDR3 is CASSIAPRGEAFF. CDR3 DNA: TGTGCCAGTAGTATAGCCCCTCGGGGAGAAGCTTTCTTT.

The chain joins TRBV4-3 to TRBJ2-5; no definite D call. The CDR3 covers 17 residues. Deletions cut 0 bases from V and 1 base from J, with 15 bases between. Germline V gives CDR1 LGHNA, CDR2 YSLEER. This chain's CDR3 is CASSQDNPWAGQETQYF. CDR3 coding DNA: TGCGCCAGCAGCCAAGATAATCCATGGGCAGGCCAAGAGACCCAGTACTTC.

The V and J genes are TRBV5-4 and TRBJ2-3; 7 nucleotides agree with TRBD1. The CDR3 sequence is 14 residues long. Germline values: CDR1 SGHNT, CDR2 YYREEE (reference sequence). After removal of 4 bases from V and 2 bases from J, the junction contained 4 bases not matched to a gene. The CDR3 sequence: CASSPDRNTDTQYF. As DNA, the CDR3 is TGTGCCAGCAGCCCGGACAGGAACACAGATACGCAGTATTTT.

V usage is TRBV6-5 and J usage is TRBJ1-5; 7 bases match TRBD1. This CDR3 contains 15 residues. CDR1 is MNHEY, CDR2 SVGAGI, per germline. The V segment lost 0 bases and the J segment 6 bases; nucleotides outside the gene matches: 5. CDR3 sequence reads: CASSYSPQGGQPQHF. The CDR3 coding sequence is TGTGCCAGCAGTTACTCCCCGCAGGGGGGTCAGCCCCAGCATTTT.

The V call is TRBV4-1, the J call TRBJ1-5, with a weak D call TRBD1 (5 bases). Germline values: CDR1 MGHRA, CDR2 YSYEKL. The CDR3 is made up of 17 amino acids. V was clipped by 0 bases and J by 1 base, with 13 bases between them. CDR3: CASSQDPRGKSNQPQHF. The CDR3 DNA reads TGCGCCAGCAGCCAAGATCCAAGGGGCAAAAGCAATCAGCCCCAGCATTTT.

DNA for the CDR3: TGTGCCAGCAGCCGCTCCCTAAAGGGGACAGATTACAATGAGCAGTTCTTC. It yields the protein CASSRSLKGTDYNEQFF. This chain connects TRBV6-2 or TRBV6-3 to TRBJ2-1, with 7 bases identical to TRBD1. Germline CDR1 and CDR2: MNHEY and SVGEGT. This CDR3 is 17 amino acids long. The V segment lost 6 bases and the J segment 4 bases; nucleotides outside the gene matches: 15.

This chain joins TRBV4-1 and TRBJ2-5, with D possibly matching TRBD1 (6 bases). Germline V gene lookup returns CDR1 MGHRA and CDR2 YSYEKL. Between the trimmed V and J ends, which lost 2 bases and 1 base, there was a span of 14 bases. The CDR3 has 16 amino acids. CDR3 in DNA: TGCGCCAGCAGCCAACCCCGCCAAGGGGGCCAAGAGACCCAGTACTTC. It codes for CASSQPRQGGQETQYF.

The chain uses TRBV7-2 and TRBJ1-6; D possibly corresponds to TRBD1 (6 bases). Trimming removed 5 bases from V and 0 bases from J, with 11 bases in between. Germline-derived CDR1 and CDR2 are SGHTA and FQGNSA. There are 16 residues in the CDR3. The CDR3 bases are TGTGCCAGCAGCGGTCGGACAGACTCCTATAATTCACCCCTCCACTTT. Residues: CASSGRTDSYNSPLHF. Together with reference TRBV7-2 and TRBJ1-6, the CDR3 gives the full variable domain: GAGVSQSPSNKVTEKGKDVELRCDPISGHTALYWYRQSLGQGLEFLIYFQGNSAPDKSGLPSDRFSAERTGGSVSTLTIQRTQQEDSAVYLCASSGRTDSYNSPLHFGNGTRLTVT.

V gene TRBV6-2 or TRBV6-3 combines with J gene TRBJ1-1, with D possibly being TRBD1 (6 bases). Trimming took 2 bases from V and 6 from J, leaving 13 bases between them. The germline V gene has CDR1 MNHEY and CDR2 SVGEGT. The CDR3 totals 14 residues. The CDR3 DNA sequence: TGTGCCAGCAGTTACGGCGGGGGCGTCGCTGAAGCTTTCTTT. Amino acids: CASSYGGGVAEAFF.

V usage is TRBV4-1 and J usage is TRBJ2-5; 9 bases match TRBD2. The CDR3 totals 13 residues. Germline trimming cut 4 bases from V and 5 bases from J; bases unmatched to any gene: 2. Germline-derived CDR1 and CDR2 are MGHRA and YSYEKL. Here the CDR3 reads CASSLTSGETQYF. In DNA, the CDR3 is TGCGCCAGCAGCCTTACTAGCGGGGAGACCCAGTACTTC.

In nucleotides, the CDR3 is TGTGCCAGCAGCGTAGGGGCGGGGAGCGCAACTAATGAAAAACTGTTTTTT. Translated, it gives CASSVGAGSATNEKLFF. The chain links TRBV9 to TRBJ1-4; the D is unclear. The CDR3 runs to 17 residues. In germline, CDR1 is SGDLS, CDR2 YYNGEE. Trimming stripped 0 bases from V and 0 bases from J, with 12 bases between.

The chain has TRBV19 and TRBJ2-2, with 16 bases that match TRBD2. Looked up from germline, CDR1 is LNHDA and CDR2 is SQIVND (reference sequence). The CDR3 is 19 residues long. V lost 5 bases and J lost 4; bases outside the gene matches: 10. CDR3 loop: CASSLGLAGGPSVTGELFF. The DNA of the CDR3 is TGTGCCAGTAGTTTGGGACTAGCGGGGGGGCCGTCGGTCACCGGGGAGCTGTTTTTT.